The T cell receptor beta chain under discussion was sequenced for a study of T cell repertoires in cytomegalovirus infection. CDR1 MDHEN and CDR2 SYDVKM come from the germline V gene. V dropped 7 bases and J dropped 2 bases, with 15 bases sitting between them. The length of the CDR3 is 14 residues. This clonotype has just a few counts. Its antigen is currently unknown. TCRdb reprocessed the reads via MiXCR and lists one record per CDR3 protein. The sample lists hundreds of thousands of distinct CDR3 sequences, roughly 36% seen once, with about 20% in the top ten. The chain carries TRBV28 and TRBJ2-7; a weak D match, TRBD1 (6 bases). Sample: cultured PBMCs, taken from culture after CMV antigen stimulation. The clonotype comes from a human donor in good health (CMV status not recorded). Some clones in this sample may be carry-over from other donors' samples. The CDR3 here is CASTLTGEAYEQYF. The CDR3 bases are TGTGCCAGCACCCTGACAGGAGAAGCCTACGAGCAGTACTTC.